The clone carrying this TCR beta chain was counted between two and nine times. What it binds is not known. Trimming stripped 4 bases from V and 5 bases from J, with 22 bases between. Germline-derived CDR1 and CDR2 are MDHEN and SYDVKM. The CDR3 sequence is 17 residues long. Separate cDNA molecules received unique molecular identifiers, which the library attached to them. From the RACE reads, TCRdb called clonotypes with MiXCR, one entry per CDR3 protein. The sample has 80,000 to 95,000 distinct CDR3 sequences, approximately 10% seen once. These data are taken from a study of human T cells and chemical hapten exposure. Study-level background: Patients, a majority of them female, were diagnosed with alopecia areata, totalis or universalis. Study-level results: Following DPC sensitization, TCRs present above 1 in 1000 frequency showed no change.

Indicated time point: patch test 2, 6 weeks after DPC sensitization. Documented treatment: therapeutic diphenylcyclopropenone sensitization with weekly scalp DPC. The receptor's source is a man aged 40-55 years with alopecia areata. Some clones in this sample may be carry-over from other donors' samples. The rearrangement uses TRBV28 and TRBJ2-3; D might be TRBD2 (6 bases). The sample consisted of whole blood, taken in connection with sensitization to the hapten diphenylcyclopropenone (DPC). This CDR3 reads CASSSVGGRLSGDTQYF. The CDR3 nucleotides are TGTGCCAGCAGTTCCGTTGGAGGGCGCCTCTCAGGAGATACGCAGTATTTT.